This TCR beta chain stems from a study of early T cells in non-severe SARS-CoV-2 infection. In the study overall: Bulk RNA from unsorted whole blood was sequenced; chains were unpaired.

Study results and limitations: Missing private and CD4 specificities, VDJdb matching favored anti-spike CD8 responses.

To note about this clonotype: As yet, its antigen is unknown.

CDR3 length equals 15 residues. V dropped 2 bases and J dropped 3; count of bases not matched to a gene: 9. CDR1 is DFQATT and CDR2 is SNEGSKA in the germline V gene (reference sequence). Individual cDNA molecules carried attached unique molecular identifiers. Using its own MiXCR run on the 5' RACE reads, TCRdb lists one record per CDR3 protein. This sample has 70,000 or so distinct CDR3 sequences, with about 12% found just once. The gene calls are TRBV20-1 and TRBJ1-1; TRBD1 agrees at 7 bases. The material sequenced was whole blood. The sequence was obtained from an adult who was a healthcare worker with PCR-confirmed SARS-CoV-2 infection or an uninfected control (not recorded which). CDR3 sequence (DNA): TGCAGTGCTAGAAGCGCAGGGGGGTGGGACACTGAAGCTTTCTTT. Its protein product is CSARSAGGWDTEAFF.